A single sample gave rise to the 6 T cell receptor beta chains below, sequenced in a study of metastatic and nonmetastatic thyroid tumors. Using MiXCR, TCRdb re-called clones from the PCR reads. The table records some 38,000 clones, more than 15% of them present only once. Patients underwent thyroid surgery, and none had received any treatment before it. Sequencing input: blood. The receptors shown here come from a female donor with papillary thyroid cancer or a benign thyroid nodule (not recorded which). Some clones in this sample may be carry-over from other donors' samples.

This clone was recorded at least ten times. CDR3 nucleotide sequence: TGCAGCCCGGCCCGTCGGTATAGCAATCAGCCCCAGCATTTT. Translating it yields CSPARRYSNQPQHF. The gene calls are TRBV29-1 and TRBJ1-5; no clear D. The V end lost 8 bases, the J end lost 0 bases, and 14 bases lay between the germline ends. Germline V gene data show CDR1 as SQVTM and CDR2 as ANQGSEA. This CDR3 comprises 14 residues.

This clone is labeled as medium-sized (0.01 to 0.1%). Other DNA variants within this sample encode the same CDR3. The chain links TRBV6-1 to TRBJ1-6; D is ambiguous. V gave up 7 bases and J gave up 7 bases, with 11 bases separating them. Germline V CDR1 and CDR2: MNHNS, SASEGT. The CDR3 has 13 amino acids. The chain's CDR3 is CASTPRFNSPLHF. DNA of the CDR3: TGTGCCAGCACCCCGCGATTCAATTCACCCCTCCACTTT.

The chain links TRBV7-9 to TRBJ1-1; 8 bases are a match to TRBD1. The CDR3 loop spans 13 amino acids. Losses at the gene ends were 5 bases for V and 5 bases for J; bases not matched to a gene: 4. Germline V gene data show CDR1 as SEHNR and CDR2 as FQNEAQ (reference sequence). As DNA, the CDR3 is TGTGCCAGCAGCCGACAGGGGCGGACTGAAGCTTTCTTT. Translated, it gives CASSRQGRTEAFF.

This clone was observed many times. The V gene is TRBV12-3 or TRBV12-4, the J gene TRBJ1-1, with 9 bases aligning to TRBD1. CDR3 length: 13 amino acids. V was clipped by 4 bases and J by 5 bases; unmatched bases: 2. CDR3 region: CASSYRGRTEAFF. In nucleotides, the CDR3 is TGTGCCAGCAGTTACAGGGGGCGGACTGAAGCTTTCTTT.

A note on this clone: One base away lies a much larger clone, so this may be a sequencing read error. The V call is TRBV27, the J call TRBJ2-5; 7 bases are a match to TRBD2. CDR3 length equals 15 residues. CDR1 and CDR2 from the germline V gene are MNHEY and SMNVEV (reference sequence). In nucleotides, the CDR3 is TGTGCCAGCAGTCCCCCGGGACTACAATGGGAGACCAAGTACTTC. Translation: CASSPPGLQWETKYF.

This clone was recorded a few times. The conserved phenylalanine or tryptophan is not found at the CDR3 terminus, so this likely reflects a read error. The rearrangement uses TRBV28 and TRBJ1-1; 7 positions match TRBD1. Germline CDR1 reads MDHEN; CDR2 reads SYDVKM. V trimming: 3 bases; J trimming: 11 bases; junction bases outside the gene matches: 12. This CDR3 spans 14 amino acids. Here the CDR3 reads CASSLEGAMVDAFS. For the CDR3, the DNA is TGTGCCAGCAGTTTGGAGGGGGCAATGGTAGATGCTTTCTCT.